Following are 14 T cell receptor beta chains from one sample sequenced in a study of graft-versus-host responses after intestinal transplantation. Both intraepithelial and lamina propria lymphocytes were released by processing graft tissue. Clones were sequenced by immunoSEQ multiplex PCR, and TCRdb holds only the in-frame ones, with some missing. The data contain roughly 17,000 clones, about 80% of them singletons. The sequencing used ileum tissue, collected 17 days after transplant. These receptors came from a human patient who received an intestinal transplant, so some T cells may come from the graft donor.

CDR3 amino acids: CASSPIAGGQETQYF. The CDR3 DNA follows: TGCGCCAGCAGCCCGATAGCGGGAGGGCAAGAGACCCAGTACTTC. The V gene is TRBV5-1, the J gene TRBJ2-5, with TRBD2 matching 11 bases. The trim removed 4 bases at V and 2 bases at J, leaving 4 bases unmatched. Germline CDR1 reads SGHRS; CDR2 reads YFSETQ. CDR3 length: 15 residues.

The chain recombines TRBV28 with TRBJ2-1; 7 bases line up with TRBD2. With 5 bases clipped from V and 5 bases from J, the junction kept 9 bases outside the gene matches. Germline lookup yields CDR1 MDHEN and CDR2 SYDVKM. This CDR3 is built from 15 residues. The CDR3 loop reads CASSLAASGNNEQFF. The CDR3 DNA reads TGTGCCAGCAGTCTGGCGGCTAGCGGAAACAATGAGCAGTTCTTC.

This rearrangement joins TRBV14 to TRBJ1-3; TRBD1 is a possible D gene (6 bases). V was pared by 5 bases and J by 4 bases, with 12 bases between. Germline V gene data show CDR1 as SGHDN and CDR2 as FVKESK. This CDR3 spans 14 amino acids. The DNA of the CDR3 is TGTGCCAGCAGCGGACGGGGGCGAGGAAACACCATATATTTT. Translating gives CASSGRGRGNTIYF.

This chain connects TRBV9 to TRBJ2-3; 11 bases fit TRBD2. The V and J ends lost 0 bases and 5 bases, in that order; junction bases with no gene match: 8. The CDR3 totals 17 residues. CDR1 is SGDLS, CDR2 YYNGEE, per germline. CDR3 DNA sequence: TGTGCCAGCAGCGTAGCTCCACTAGCGGGAGTGGGAGATACGCAGTATTTT. It specifies CASSVAPLAGVGDTQYF.

The rearrangement uses TRBV6-5 and TRBJ2-2, with TRBD2 as a possible D gene (5 bases). Germline-derived CDR1 and CDR2 are MNHEY and SVGAGI. The CDR3 covers 15 residues. Trimming left V 2 bases short and J 4 bases short, with 11 bases between. The CDR3, as DNA: TGTGCCAGCAGTTACGGGAGTTCTGTCACCGGGGAGCTGTTTTTT. Translating gives CASSYGSSVTGELFF.

The genes are TRBV9 and TRBJ1-2; D unresolved. Germline loops: CDR1 SGDLS, CDR2 YYNGEE. The V and J ends lost 0 bases and 3 bases respectively, with 12 bases between them. CDR3 length equals 15 residues. CDR3 sequence reads: CASSVGPDIDYGYTF. CDR3 sequence (DNA): TGTGCCAGCAGCGTAGGTCCAGACATTGACTATGGCTACACCTTC.

V gene TRBV2 combines with J gene TRBJ2-7; D is possibly TRBD2 (5 bases). Deletions cut 4 bases from V and 2 bases from J, with 12 bases between. This CDR3 comprises 14 residues. CDR1 SNHLY and CDR2 FYNNEI come from the germline V gene. DNA of the CDR3: TGTGCCAGCAGTGCCAGCGGAGAGGCCTACGAGCAGTACTTC. It codes for CASSASGEAYEQYF.

V and J are TRBV9 and TRBJ2-7, with 8 bases fitting TRBD1. J was trimmed by 0 bases and V by 4 bases; bases with no gene match: 6. This CDR3 is 15 amino acids long. Germline-derived CDR1 and CDR2 are SGDLS and YYNGEE. The CDR3 protein is CASSPWDRLSYEQYF. DNA for the CDR3: TGTGCCAGCAGCCCCTGGGACAGGCTCTCCTACGAGCAGTACTTC.

This clone appeared once. The chain couples TRBV2 to TRBJ1-2; the match to TRBD1 covers 7 bases. The junction had 7 bases not matched to a gene; V was cut back by 4 bases and J by 2 bases. Looked up from germline, CDR1 is SNHLY and CDR2 is FYNNEI. The CDR3 consists of 15 residues. The CDR3 protein is CASSVRTGRNYGYTF. The CDR3 coding sequence is TGTGCCAGCAGTGTTAGGACAGGCCGGAACTATGGCTACACCTTC.

This clone has a single count. This rearrangement joins TRBV4-1 to TRBJ2-3; D might be TRBD2 (5 bases). The CDR3 consists of 15 residues. Germline assignment: CDR1 MGHRA and CDR2 YSYEKL. V dropped 0 bases and J dropped 2 bases, with 9 bases sitting between them. The CDR3 DNA follows: TGCGCCAGCAGCCAAGAAGGAGGCTACACAGATACGCAGTATTTT. This codes for CASSQEGGYTDTQYF.

The chain is built from TRBV20-1 and TRBJ1-1; D not resolved. The CDR3 spans 10 residues. Per germline, CDR1 DFQATT and CDR2 SNEGSKA (reference sequence). The V gene lost 6 bases and the J gene lost 2 bases, with 4 bases spanning the gap. In DNA, the CDR3 is TGCAGTGCCACTAACACTGAAGCTTTCTTT. The encoded protein is CSATNTEAFF.

The chain carries TRBV6-5 and TRBJ1-2, with 9 bases lining up with TRBD1. CDR3 length: 13 amino acids. Germline CDR1 and CDR2: MNHEY and SVGAGI. Trimming at V came to 6 bases and at J to 4 bases, leaving 3 bases not matched to a gene. The CDR3 loop is CASRTGGVYGYTF. The CDR3 DNA is TGTGCCAGCAGGACAGGGGGGGTCTATGGCTACACCTTC.

This clone was found once. The rearrangement links TRBV27 to TRBJ2-1; D may be TRBD2 (5 bases). The CDR3 is made up of 12 amino acids. Germline loops: CDR1 MNHEY, CDR2 SMNVEV (reference sequence). Trimming stripped 6 bases from V and 9 bases from J, with 12 bases between. CDR3 DNA: TGTGCCAGCAGGGGCGGGTGGGGTGAGCAGTTCTTC. As protein: CASRGGWGEQFF.

The V gene is TRBV2, the J gene TRBJ2-7, with 7 bases matching TRBD2. Germline trimming cut 4 bases from V and 3 bases from J; bases unmatched to any gene: 3. Germline V gene lookup returns CDR1 SNHLY and CDR2 FYNNEI. The CDR3 has 13 amino acids. This CDR3 reads CASSGGRGYEQYF. The CDR3 DNA follows: TGTGCCAGCAGTGGCGGGAGAGGCTACGAGCAGTACTTC.